This T cell receptor (beta chain) is from a study of blood T cell repertoires in COVID-19. Study overall: PBMCs, B-cell-depleted T cells, or T cells were the source of the cDNA or gDNA that made up the material.

The germline CDR1 and CDR2 sequences are SGHAT and FQNNGV. V shed 3 bases, J shed 3 bases, and the junction held 10 bases outside the gene matches. The CDR3 contains 17 residues. In the source study's methods: From reference gene primer amplification, estimates of nucleated cell counts were derived. Assay: immunoSEQ multiplex PCR; the TCRdb copy retains only in-frame clones and omits some. V, J and clone size are those of that table, while D and trimming were read from the DNA. The sample holds some 77,000 clones, roughly 89% seen once. The origin of this receptor is a man younger than 40 with acute or convalescent COVID-19. Material: peripheral blood. The chain recombines TRBV11-2 with TRBJ2-7; 11 nucleotides align to TRBD2. The CDR3 reads CASSLAQDGTSGYEQYF. DNA for the CDR3: TGTGCCAGCAGCTTGGCACAGGATGGGACTAGCGGCTACGAGCAGTACTTC.